A selection of T cell receptor beta chains follows, all from one sample in a study of neoadjuvant nivolumab and ipilimumab in lung cancer. The method was immunoSEQ multiplex PCR; TCRdb's version includes in-frame clones alone and lacks a portion of them. In the table there are 19,000 or so clones, under 85% of which are singletons. Sequencing was performed on tumor tissue, taken after neoadjuvant nivolumab, alone or with ipilimumab, at or shortly before surgery. The origin of the receptors is an adult with non-small cell lung cancer. CDR3s include the opening cysteine and the closing phenylalanine or tryptophan. D genes are given only for firm matches. Some rows have no size entry. The others give once, few or many, or a class for an expanded clone.

clone_size j_call d_call v_call cdr3_aa cdr3_nt
. TRBJ1-2 TRBD1 TRBV7-2 CASSLGTGSYGYTF TGTGCCAGCAGCTTAGGGACAGGGTCCTATGGCTACACCTTC
. TRBJ2-5 . TRBV5-1 CASSPDLEETQYF TGCGCCAGCAGCCCCGACTTAGAGGAGACCCAGTACTTC
. TRBJ2-2 . TRBV15 CATSTSVKAGELFF TGTGCCACCAGCACGTCGGTGAAGGCCGGGGAGCTGTTTTTT
. TRBJ2-3 TRBD2 TRBV4-3 CASSRERGVATDTQYF TGCGCCAGCAGCCGGGAGCGGGGGGTGGCCACAGATACGCAGTATTTT
. TRBJ1-2 . TRBV28 CASRQGRNYGYTF TGTGCCAGCAGGCAGGGGAGAAACTATGGCTACACCTTC
. TRBJ2-5 . TRBV7-2 CASSYYSGEETQYF TGTGCCAGCAGCTACTACTCAGGGGAAGAGACCCAGTACTTC
. TRBJ2-7 TRBD1 TRBV7-2 CASIPGQGAYEQYF TGTGCCAGCATCCCGGGACAGGGGGCCTACGAGCAGTACTTC
. TRBJ1-3 . TRBV5-1 CASSSQGSGNTIYF TGCGCCAGCAGCTCACAGGGCTCTGGAAACACCATATATTTT
few TRBJ1-6 . TRBV5-3 CASSPEGAPNSPLHF TGTGCCAGCAGCCCGGAAGGGGCCCCTAATTCACCCCTCCACTTT
. TRBJ2-7 . TRBV5-4 CASSVDSYEQYF TGTGCCAGCAGCGTGGATTCCTACGAGCAGTACTTC
. TRBJ2-3 . TRBV6-1 CASSLSVATQYF TGTGCCAGCAGTTTGAGTGTAGCCACGCAGTATTTT
. TRBJ1-1 TRBD1 TRBV7-2 CASKYRQGQNTEAFF TGTGCCAGCAAGTACCGACAGGGACAGAACACTGAAGCTTTCTTT
few TRBJ1-2 . TRBV6-5 CASSYWGGAGYTF TGTGCCAGCAGTTACTGGGGGGGGGCTGGCTACACCTTC
. TRBJ2-6 TRBD1 TRBV18 CASSPDRGGSRVLTF TGTGCCAGCTCACCCGACAGGGGGGGATCCAGGGTCCTGACTTTC
. TRBJ2-3 . TRBV28 CATSRDNTDTQYF TGTGCCACCTCACGGGACAACACAGATACGCAGTATTTT
. TRBJ1-2 . TRBV9 CASSYTGIPEYGYTF TGTGCCAGCAGCTATACAGGGATCCCCGAGTATGGCTACACCTTC
. TRBJ1-5 . TRBV2 CASSERQDNQPQHF TGTGCCAGCAGTGAACGGCAGGACAATCAGCCCCAGCATTTT
. TRBJ2-1 TRBD1 TRBV30 CASTGANSYNEQFF TGTGCCTCGACAGGGGCAAACTCCTACAATGAGCAGTTCTTC
. TRBJ2-1 TRBD1 TRBV28 CASSLGMGTGVMNEQFF TGTGCCAGCAGTTTAGGGATGGGGACAGGGGTTATGAATGAGCAGTTCTTC
. TRBJ1-1 . TRBV6-1 CASSEAGILPEAFF TGTGCCAGCAGTGAAGCCGGGATTCTCCCTGAAGCTTTCTTT
. TRBJ1-2 . TRBV19 CASSIYSSIGGYTF TGTGCCAGTAGTATTTACAGCTCAATCGGTGGCTACACCTTC
. TRBJ1-1 . TRBV7-9 CASRPDSHGNTEAFF TGTGCCAGCCGACCGGACAGCCACGGGAACACTGAAGCTTTCTTT
. TRBJ1-2 . TRBV6-5 CASSYTAANYGYTF TGTGCCAGCAGTTACACGGCAGCCAACTATGGCTACACCTTC
. TRBJ2-6 . TRBV6-1 CASSERPSGANVLTF TGTGCCAGCAGTGAACGGCCCTCTGGGGCCAACGTCCTGACTTTC
. TRBJ2-1 TRBD2 TRBV7-6 CASSLGLHGGGEVF TGTGCCAGCAGCTTAGGGCTCCACGGCGGGGGGGAGGTCTTC
. TRBJ2-3 . TRBV5-8 CASGWQSSTDTQYF TGTGCCAGCGGGTGGCAGAGCAGCACAGATACGCAGTATTTT
. TRBJ2-2 . TRBV18 CASSSGTMNTGELFF TGTGCCAGCTCATCCGGGACAATGAACACCGGGGAGCTGTTTTTT
once TRBJ2-2 . TRBV2 CASSEDTGELFF TGTGCCAGCAGTGAGGACACCGGGGAGCTGTTTTTT
. TRBJ1-1 TRBD1 TRBV28 CASSHRDRGPGSAFF TGTGCCAGCAGCCACAGGGACAGGGGGCCTGGGTCGGCTTTCTTT
. TRBJ1-1 . TRBV12-2 CASRLGVGLRTEAFF TGTGCAAGTCGCTTAGGGGTGGGGTTACGCACTGAAGCTTTCTTT
. TRBJ1-3 . TRBV30 CAWSEGIRNTIYF TGTGCCTGGAGTGAAGGGATTCGAAACACCATATATTTT
. TRBJ2-7 . TRBV23-1 CASSQARDWAYEQYF TGCGCCAGCAGTCAGGCCCGGGACTGGGCCTACGAGCAGTACTTC
. TRBJ2-7 . TRBV7-2 CASSLVTSQYEQYF TGTGCCAGCAGCTTAGTAACATCCCAATACGAGCAGTACTTC
. TRBJ2-5 TRBD1 TRBV7-7 CASSWDREETQYF TGTGCTAGCAGCTGGGACAGGGAAGAGACCCAGTACTTC
. TRBJ2-6 . TRBV5-1 CASTTLGGRVGANVLTF TGCGCCAGCACAACCTTAGGGGGAAGAGTTGGGGCCAACGTCCTGACTTTC
. TRBJ2-1 TRBD2 TRBV7-3 CASSSGLAGVYNEQFF TGTGCCAGCAGCTCAGGACTAGCGGGGGTTTACAATGAGCAGTTCTTC
few TRBJ1-1 . TRBV2 CASSTKPGTEAFF TGTGCCAGCAGTACCAAGCCTGGCACTGAAGCTTTCTTT
once TRBJ2-5 TRBD1 TRBV18 CASSPATGRKETQYF TGTGCCAGCTCACCTGCGACAGGGCGAAAAGAGACCCAGTACTTC
few TRBJ1-1 . TRBV25-1 CASSEFGSEAFF TGTGCCAGCAGTGAATTCGGCTCTGAAGCTTTCTTT
. TRBJ2-3 TRBD2 TRBV19 CASSITGGPPDTQYF TGTGCCAGTAGTATAACGGGGGGGCCGCCAGATACGCAGTATTTT
. TRBJ2-7 TRBD2 TRBV10-3 CAIRTTSGAYEQYF TGTGCCATCAGGACGACTAGCGGAGCCTACGAGCAGTACTTC
. TRBJ1-3 TRBD1 TRBV6-1 CASRQTGGGGNTIYF TGTGCCAGCAGGCAGACAGGGGGCGGTGGAAACACCATATATTTT
. TRBJ1-4 . TRBV7-9 CASSLVSAGFKGEKLFF TGTGCCAGCAGCTTAGTATCCGCGGGATTTAAGGGTGAAAAACTGTTTTTT
once TRBJ1-2 TRBD1 TRBV29-1 CSVHGTGGGYTF TGCAGCGTCCACGGGACAGGGGGTGGCTACACCTTC
. TRBJ2-1 . TRBV6-4 CASSDSNLDYNEQFF TGTGCCAGCAGTGACTCTAACCTCGACTACAATGAGCAGTTCTTC
few TRBJ1-5 . TRBV15 CATSRSGAGQPQHF TGTGCCACCAGCAGGTCAGGGGCCGGGCAGCCCCAGCATTTT
. TRBJ1-4 . TRBV19 CASSITAANEKLFF TGTGCCAGTAGTATCACAGCGGCTAATGAAAAACTGTTTTTT
. TRBJ2-7 . TRBV7-8 CASSSAGSPGQYF TGTGCCAGCAGCTCAGCGGGCTCGCCCGGGCAGTACTTC
once TRBJ2-5 . TRBV6-5 CASSYWGAKETQYF TGTGCCAGCAGTTATTGGGGAGCTAAAGAGACCCAGTACTTC
. TRBJ2-3 TRBD2 TRBV18 CASSPWGLALSTDTQYF TGTGCCAGCTCACCATGGGGACTAGCGCTTAGCACAGATACGCAGTATTTT
. TRBJ2-3 . TRBV4-1 CASSQDGSQFGTDTQYF TGCGCCAGCAGCCAAGATGGTTCGCAGTTCGGCACAGATACGCAGTATTTT
once TRBJ1-2 . TRBV9 CASSARGGTIDYGYTF TGTGCCAGCAGCGCCAGAGGCGGGACGATAGACTATGGCTACACCTTC
once TRBJ2-2 . TRBV6-4 CASSDGDTGELFF TGTGCCAGCAGTGACGGGGACACCGGGGAGCTGTTTTTT
. TRBJ1-1 . TRBV6-5 CASKDRSEAFF TGTGCCAGCAAAGACCGGTCTGAAGCTTTCTTT
. TRBJ1-2 TRBD1 TRBV19 CASSPPPGQVKYGYTF TGTGCCAGTAGTCCCCCCCCGGGACAGGTTAAATATGGCTACACCTTC
. TRBJ2-1 . TRBV9 CASSGRDPAYNEQFF TGTGCCAGCAGCGGCCGGGACCCAGCCTACAATGAGCAGTTCTTC
. TRBJ1-1 . TRBV10-3 CAISVRTEAFF TGTGCCATCAGTGTGCGAACTGAAGCTTTCTTT
. TRBJ1-3 . TRBV11-2 CASSGYPDTIYF TGTGCCAGCAGCGGATATCCGGACACCATATATTTT
. TRBJ2-7 . TRBV9 CASSVGVGQYYEQYF TGTGCCAGCAGCGTAGGGGTGGGCCAGTACTACGAGCAGTACTTC